Listed below are T cell receptor beta chains from one sample, sequenced in a study of T cell responses to AZD1222 COVID-19 vaccine. Sequencing used immunoSEQ multiplex PCR; TCRdb keeps in-frame clones, though not all of them. The sample carries 65,000 to 85,000 clones, 90% to 95% recorded once. The sequenced sample was peripheral blood, obtained on day 0 of AZD1222 vaccination. The receptors shown here come from an adult in good health. Each CDR3 is given with its conserved first and last residue. The D gene is left open where the match is weak. Not every row has a clone size; where given, it reads once, few, many or a size class.

clone size: medium-sized
D gene: -
V gene: TRBV2
J gene: TRBJ1-3
CDR3 protein: CASSAGAGNTIYF
CDR3 DNA: TGTGCCAGCAGTGCGGGGGCTGGAAACACCATATATTTT

clone size: -
D gene: TRBD1
V gene: TRBV5-6
J gene: TRBJ1-1
CDR3 protein: CASSLDAGGTEAFF
CDR3 DNA: TGTGCCAGCAGCTTGGATGCAGGGGGCACTGAAGCTTTCTTT

clone size: -
D gene: -
V gene: TRBV7-8
J gene: TRBJ2-5
CDR3 protein: CASSLAWGSGVQETQYF
CDR3 DNA: TGTGCCAGCAGCTTAGCATGGGGATCCGGGGTCCAAGAGACCCAGTACTTC

clone size: -
D gene: -
V gene: TRBV24-1
J gene: TRBJ1-5
CDR3 protein: CATSTGYSNQPQHF
CDR3 DNA: TGTGCCACCAGTACGGGTTATAGCAATCAGCCCCAGCATTTT

clone size: -
D gene: -
V gene: TRBV6-5
J gene: TRBJ2-2
CDR3 protein: CASSYSTGELFF
CDR3 DNA: TGTGCCAGCAGTTATTCGACCGGGGAGCTGTTTTTT

clone size: -
D gene: TRBD1
V gene: TRBV19
J gene: TRBJ1-5
CDR3 protein: CASSPLTGGTNQPQHF
CDR3 DNA: TGTGCCAGTAGTCCTTTAACAGGGGGTACGAATCAGCCCCAGCATTTT

clone size: few
D gene: -
V gene: TRBV5-1
J gene: TRBJ2-3
CDR3 protein: CASSLERSTDTQYF
CDR3 DNA: TGCGCCAGCAGCTTGGAACGTAGCACAGATACGCAGTATTTT

clone size: -
D gene: -
V gene: TRBV7-8
J gene: TRBJ2-3
CDR3 protein: CASSLKEGTSTDTQYF
CDR3 DNA: TGTGCCAGCAGCTTAAAAGAGGGGACAAGCACAGATACGCAGTATTTT

clone size: -
D gene: TRBD1
V gene: TRBV6-2/TRBV6-3
J gene: TRBJ2-7
CDR3 protein: CASTPQGQGYEQYF
CDR3 DNA: TGTGCCAGCACCCCGCAGGGACAGGGCTACGAGCAGTACTTC

clone size: -
D gene: -
V gene: TRBV19
J gene: TRBJ1-4
CDR3 protein: CVTTDAHEKLFF
CDR3 DNA: TGTGTAACGACAGACGCTCATGAAAAACTGTTTTTT

clone size: -
D gene: -
V gene: TRBV19
J gene: TRBJ1-1
CDR3 protein: CASSWGLENTEAFF
CDR3 DNA: TGTGCCAGTAGTTGGGGACTTGAGAACACTGAAGCTTTCTTT

clone size: -
D gene: -
V gene: TRBV5-1
J gene: TRBJ2-7
CDR3 protein: CASRQEQGINYEQYF
CDR3 DNA: TGCGCCAGCAGACAAGAACAGGGAATCAACTACGAGCAGTACTTC

clone size: -
D gene: -
V gene: TRBV7-2
J gene: TRBJ1-2
CDR3 protein: CASSLAQGFGGYTF
CDR3 DNA: TGTGCCAGCAGCTTAGCGCAGGGTTTTGGTGGCTACACCTTC

clone size: -
D gene: -
V gene: TRBV28
J gene: TRBJ1-5
CDR3 protein: CASSSPRQNQPQHF
CDR3 DNA: TGTGCCAGCAGTTCCCCCCGGCAGAATCAGCCCCAGCATTTT

clone size: -
D gene: -
V gene: TRBV7-9
J gene: TRBJ1-6
CDR3 protein: CASSFTRAGDSPLHF
CDR3 DNA: TGTGCCAGCAGCTTCACCCGGGCCGGGGATTCACCCCTCCACTTT

clone size: -
D gene: TRBD1
V gene: TRBV28
J gene: TRBJ2-1
CDR3 protein: CASSSGQGSPYNEQFF
CDR3 DNA: TGTGCCAGCAGTTCCGGACAGGGGTCACCCTACAATGAGCAGTTCTTC

clone size: -
D gene: TRBD2
V gene: TRBV7-3
J gene: TRBJ2-1
CDR3 protein: CASSLDPGLADYNEQFF
CDR3 DNA: TGTGCCAGCAGCTTAGACCCTGGACTAGCAGATTACAATGAGCAGTTCTTC

clone size: -
D gene: -
V gene: TRBV28
J gene: TRBJ1-4
CDR3 protein: CASSLSWGYTNEKLFF
CDR3 DNA: TGTGCCAGCAGTTTAAGTTGGGGGTATACTAATGAAAAACTGTTTTTT

clone size: -
D gene: -
V gene: TRBV18
J gene: TRBJ1-2
CDR3 protein: CASSPPGRNYGYTF
CDR3 DNA: TGTGCCAGCTCACCCCCAGGGCGGAACTATGGCTACACCTTC

clone size: -
D gene: -
V gene: TRBV6-2/TRBV6-3
J gene: TRBJ2-5
CDR3 protein: CASSYSKETQYF
CDR3 DNA: TGTGCCAGCAGTTATTCTAAAGAGACCCAGTACTTC

clone size: once
D gene: -
V gene: TRBV7-2
J gene: TRBJ1-2
CDR3 protein: CASSLAQGTYGYTF
CDR3 DNA: TGTGCCAGCAGCTTAGCGCAAGGGACCTATGGCTACACCTTC

clone size: once
D gene: TRBD2
V gene: TRBV5-4
J gene: TRBJ2-1
CDR3 protein: CASSLASGGTTYNEQFF
CDR3 DNA: TGTGCCAGCAGCTTGGCTAGCGGGGGGACTACCTACAATGAGCAGTTCTTC

clone size: -
D gene: TRBD2
V gene: TRBV28
J gene: TRBJ2-3
CDR3 protein: CASSFSGGATDTQYF
CDR3 DNA: TGTGCCAGCAGTTTTAGCGGGGGGGCCACAGATACGCAGTATTTT

clone size: medium-sized
D gene: -
V gene: TRBV28
J gene: TRBJ1-1
CDR3 protein: CASSYMDTEAFF
CDR3 DNA: TGTGCCAGCAGTTATATGGACACTGAAGCTTTCTTT

clone size: -
D gene: -
V gene: TRBV18
J gene: TRBJ1-6
CDR3 protein: CASSPGQGQRPLHF
CDR3 DNA: TGTGCCAGCTCACCCGGACAAGGACAACGCCCCCTCCACTTT

clone size: -
D gene: -
V gene: TRBV2
J gene: TRBJ2-7
CDR3 protein: CASSEPHETRIGYEQYF
CDR3 DNA: TGTGCCAGCAGTGAACCGCATGAGACTCGGATTGGGTACGAGCAGTACTTC

clone size: -
D gene: -
V gene: TRBV9
J gene: TRBJ2-5
CDR3 protein: CASSAVVWGTQYF
CDR3 DNA: TGTGCCAGCAGCGCTGTAGTCTGGGGGACCCAGTACTTC